Listed here are 4 T cell receptor beta chains from one sample, sequenced in a study of blood T cells in healthy people across ages. Primers used in a second PCR of roughly 7 to 12 cycles were a sample-barcoded 5' primer and a J-beta primer mix. TCRdb fed the 5' RACE reads into MiXCR, producing one record per CDR3 protein. The sample holds some 1.4 million distinct CDR3 sequences; about 43% are singletons and the top ten take 6.5% to 10%. The sample taken for sequencing was blood. The receptors come from a woman younger than 35 in good health.

The chain has TRBV5-1 and TRBJ2-1; 10 nucleotides match TRBD2. This CDR3 contains 15 residues. The J segment lost 6 bases and the V segment lost 1 base, leaving 4 bases of the junction unmatched. Per germline, CDR1 SGHRS and CDR2 YFSETQ. DNA of the CDR3: TGCGCCAGCAGCTTGCTAGCGGGGGCCCCCAATGAGCAGTTCTTC. It translates to CASSLLAGAPNEQFF.

This clonotype was found a few times. The V and J genes are TRBV20-1 and TRBJ1-5; possible D gene TRBD1, 5 bases. V lost 8 bases, J lost 0 bases, and 14 bases lay in between. This CDR3 comprises 14 residues. Germline-derived CDR1 and CDR2 are DFQATT and SNEGSKA (reference sequence). CDR3 residues: CSSKVGTSNQPQHF. CDR3 nucleotides: TGCAGTTCTAAAGTGGGGACTAGCAATCAGCCCCAGCATTTT.

This clonotype has more than one count but fewer than ten. J is TRBJ2-3 and V is TRBV21-1; the table gives TRBD2 as D, unverified against the DNA. TRBV21-1 is an annotated pseudogene. CDR3 length: 22 residues. The DNA of the CDR3 is TGTGCCAGCAGCAAAGATTCAACGCCTAGCGGGGGGATTCCTTCGCGCACAGATACGCAGTATTTT. Translation: CASSKDSTPSGGIPSRTDTQYF.

This clonotype was counted between two and nine times. The chain joins TRBV12-3 or TRBV12-4 to TRBJ1-6; D gene ambiguous. Trimming cost V 3 bases and J 14 bases, with 8 bases left between them. This CDR3 contains 11 residues. In DNA, the CDR3 is TGTGCCAGCAGTTTTGAGGGAGCCCTCCACTTT. This codes for CASSFEGALHF.